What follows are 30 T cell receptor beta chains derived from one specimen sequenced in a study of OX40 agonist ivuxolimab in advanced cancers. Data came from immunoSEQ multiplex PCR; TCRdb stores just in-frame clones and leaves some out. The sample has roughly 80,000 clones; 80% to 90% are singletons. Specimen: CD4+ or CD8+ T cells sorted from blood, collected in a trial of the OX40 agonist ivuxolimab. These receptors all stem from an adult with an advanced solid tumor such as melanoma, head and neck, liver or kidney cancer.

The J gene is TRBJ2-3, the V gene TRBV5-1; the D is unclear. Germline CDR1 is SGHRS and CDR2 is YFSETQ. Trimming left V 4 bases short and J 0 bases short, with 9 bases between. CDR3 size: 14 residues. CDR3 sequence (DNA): TGCGCCAGCAGCGTGGTTTCTAGCACAGATACGCAGTATTTT. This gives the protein CASSVVSSTDTQYF.

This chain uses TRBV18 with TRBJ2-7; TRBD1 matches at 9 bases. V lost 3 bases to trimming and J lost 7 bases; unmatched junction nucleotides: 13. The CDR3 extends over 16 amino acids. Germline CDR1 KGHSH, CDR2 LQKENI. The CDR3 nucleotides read TGTGCCAGCTCACCTCCTATTCGACAGGGGGGGTTTGAGCAGTACTTC. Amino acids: CASSPPIRQGGFEQYF.

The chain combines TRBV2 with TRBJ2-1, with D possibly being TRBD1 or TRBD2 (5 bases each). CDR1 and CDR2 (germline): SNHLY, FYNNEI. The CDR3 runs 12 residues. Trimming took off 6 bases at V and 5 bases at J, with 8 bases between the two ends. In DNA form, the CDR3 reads TGTGCCAGCAGGGGGGACCACAATGAGCAGTTCTTC. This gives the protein CASRGDHNEQFF.

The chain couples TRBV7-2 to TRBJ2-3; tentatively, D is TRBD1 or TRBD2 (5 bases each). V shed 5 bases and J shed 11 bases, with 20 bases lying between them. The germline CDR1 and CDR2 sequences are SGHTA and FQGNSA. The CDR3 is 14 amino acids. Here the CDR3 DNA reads TGTGCCAGCAGCGTACCCGGTCGGGGACGCAGGCAGTATTTT. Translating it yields CASSVPGRGRRQYF.

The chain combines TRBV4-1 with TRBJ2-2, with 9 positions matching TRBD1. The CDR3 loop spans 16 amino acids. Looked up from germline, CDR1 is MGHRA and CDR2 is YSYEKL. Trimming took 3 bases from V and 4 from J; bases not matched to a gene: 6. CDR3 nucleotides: TGCGCCAGCAGCCATGGGACAGGGACCAGCACCGGGGAGCTGTTTTTT. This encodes CASSHGTGTSTGELFF.

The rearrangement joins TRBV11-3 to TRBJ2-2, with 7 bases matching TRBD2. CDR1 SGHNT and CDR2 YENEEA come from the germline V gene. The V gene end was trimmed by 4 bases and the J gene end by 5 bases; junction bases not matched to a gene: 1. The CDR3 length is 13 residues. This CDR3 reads CASSWGGTGELFF. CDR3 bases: TGTGCCAGCAGCTGGGGGGGAACCGGGGAGCTGTTTTTT.

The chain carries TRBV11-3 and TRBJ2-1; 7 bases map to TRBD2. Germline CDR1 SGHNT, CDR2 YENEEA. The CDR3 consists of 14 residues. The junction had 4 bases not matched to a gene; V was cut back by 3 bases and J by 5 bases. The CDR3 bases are TGTGCCAGCAGCTTCGGGAGGATGGACAATGAGCAGTTCTTC. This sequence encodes CASSFGRMDNEQFF.

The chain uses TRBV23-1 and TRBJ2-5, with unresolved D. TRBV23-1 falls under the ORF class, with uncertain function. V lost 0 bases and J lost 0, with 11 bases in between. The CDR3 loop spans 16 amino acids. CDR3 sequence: CASSQSGSGNQETQYF. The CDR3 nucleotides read TGCGCCAGCAGTCAATCTGGCTCTGGCAACCAAGAGACCCAGTACTTC.

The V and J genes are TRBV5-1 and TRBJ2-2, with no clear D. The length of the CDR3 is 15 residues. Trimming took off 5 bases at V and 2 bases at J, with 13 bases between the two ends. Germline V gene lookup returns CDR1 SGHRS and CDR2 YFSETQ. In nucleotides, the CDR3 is TGCGCCAGCAGTTCTTTCCACTTTAACACCGGGGAGCTGTTTTTT. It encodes CASSSFHFNTGELFF.

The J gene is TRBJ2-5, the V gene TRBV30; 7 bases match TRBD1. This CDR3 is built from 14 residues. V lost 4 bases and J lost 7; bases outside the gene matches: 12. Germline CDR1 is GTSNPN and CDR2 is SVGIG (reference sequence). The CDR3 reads CAWNSPGQRGTQYF. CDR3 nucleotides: TGTGCCTGGAACAGTCCGGGACAGCGAGGGACCCAGTACTTC.

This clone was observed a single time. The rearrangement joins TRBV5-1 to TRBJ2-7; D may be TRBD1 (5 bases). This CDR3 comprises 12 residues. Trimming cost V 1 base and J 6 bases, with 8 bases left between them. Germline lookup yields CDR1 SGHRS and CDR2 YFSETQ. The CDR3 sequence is CASSLYGAEQYF. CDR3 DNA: TGCGCCAGCAGCTTGTATGGGGCCGAGCAGTACTTC. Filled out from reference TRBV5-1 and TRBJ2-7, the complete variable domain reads KAGVTQTPRYLIKTRGQQVTLSCSPISGHRSVSWYQQTPGQGLQFLFEYFSETQRNKGNFPGRFSGRQFSNSRSEMNVSTLELGDSALYLCASSLYGAEQYFGPGTRLTVT.

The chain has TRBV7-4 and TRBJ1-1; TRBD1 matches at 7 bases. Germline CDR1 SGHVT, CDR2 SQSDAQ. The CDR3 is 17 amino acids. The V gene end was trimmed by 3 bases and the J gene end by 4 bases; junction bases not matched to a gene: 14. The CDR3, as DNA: TGTGCCAGCAGCTTTGTGGTTCGGGACAGCGGGACCACTGAAGCTTTCTTT. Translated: CASSFVVRDSGTTEAFF.

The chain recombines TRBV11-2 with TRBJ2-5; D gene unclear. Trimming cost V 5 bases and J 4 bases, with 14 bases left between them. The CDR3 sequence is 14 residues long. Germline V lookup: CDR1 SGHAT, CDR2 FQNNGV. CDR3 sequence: CASSPHWTGETQYF. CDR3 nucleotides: TGTGCCAGCAGCCCTCACTGGACGGGAGAGACCCAGTACTTC.

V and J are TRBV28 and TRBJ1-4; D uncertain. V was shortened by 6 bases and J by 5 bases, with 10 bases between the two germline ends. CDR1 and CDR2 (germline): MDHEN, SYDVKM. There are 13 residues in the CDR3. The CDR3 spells CASRRAQNEKLFF. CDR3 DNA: TGTGCCAGCAGGAGAGCACAAAATGAAAAACTGTTTTTT.

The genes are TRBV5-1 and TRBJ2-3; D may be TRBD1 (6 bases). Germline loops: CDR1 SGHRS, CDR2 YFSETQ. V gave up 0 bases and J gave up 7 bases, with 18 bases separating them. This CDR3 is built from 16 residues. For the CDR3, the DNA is TGCGCCAGCAGCTTGGATATCGGGGTGAGGGGGAATACGCAGTATTTT. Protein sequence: CASSLDIGVRGNTQYF.

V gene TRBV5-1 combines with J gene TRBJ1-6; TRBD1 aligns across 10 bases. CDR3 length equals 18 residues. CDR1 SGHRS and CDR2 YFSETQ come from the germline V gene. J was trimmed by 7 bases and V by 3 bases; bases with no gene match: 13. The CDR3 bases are TGCGCCAGCAGCTCACCGGGACAGGGGTCCCTCGGGAATTCACCCCTCCACTTT. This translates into CASSSPGQGSLGNSPLHF.

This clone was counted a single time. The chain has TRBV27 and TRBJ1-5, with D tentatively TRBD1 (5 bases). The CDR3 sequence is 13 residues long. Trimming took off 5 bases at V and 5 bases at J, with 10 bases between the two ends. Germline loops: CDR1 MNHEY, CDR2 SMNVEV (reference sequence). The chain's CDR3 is CASSRTYDQPQHF. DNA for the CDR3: TGTGCCAGCAGTCGGACATATGATCAGCCCCAGCATTTT.

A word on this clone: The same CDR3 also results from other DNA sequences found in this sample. The CDR3 coding sequence is TGCGCCAGCAGTCCCGGACAGGGTGGGACTGAAGCTTTCTTT. Translation: CASSPGQGGTEAFF. This chain uses TRBV5-1 with TRBJ1-1; TRBD1 matches at 8 bases. The germline CDR1 and CDR2 sequences are SGHRS and YFSETQ. V trimming: 5 bases; J trimming: 5 bases; junction bases outside the gene matches: 8. The CDR3 is 14 residues long.

The CDR3 DNA is TGTGCCACCAGGTCGACAGGCTTGAACACCGGGGAGCTGTTTTTT. It translates to CATRSTGLNTGELFF. The V and J genes are TRBV15 and TRBJ2-2; D may be TRBD1 (6 bases). Trimming removed 6 bases from V and 1 base from J, with 12 bases in between. This CDR3 has 15 amino acids. Germline V gives CDR1 LNHNV, CDR2 YYDKDF (reference sequence).

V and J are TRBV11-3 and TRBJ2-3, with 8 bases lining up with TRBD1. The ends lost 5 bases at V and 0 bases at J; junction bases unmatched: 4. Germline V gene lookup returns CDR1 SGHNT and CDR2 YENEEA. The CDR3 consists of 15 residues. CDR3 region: CASSLRQGSTDTQYF. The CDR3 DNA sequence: TGTGCCAGCAGCCTCCGACAGGGGAGCACAGATACGCAGTATTTT.

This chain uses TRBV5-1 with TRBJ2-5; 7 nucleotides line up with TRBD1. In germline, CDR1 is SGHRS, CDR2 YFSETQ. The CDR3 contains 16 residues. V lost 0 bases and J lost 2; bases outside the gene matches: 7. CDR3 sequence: CASSLEPTGIQETQYF. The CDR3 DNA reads TGCGCCAGCAGCTTGGAGCCGACAGGGATTCAAGAGACCCAGTACTTC.

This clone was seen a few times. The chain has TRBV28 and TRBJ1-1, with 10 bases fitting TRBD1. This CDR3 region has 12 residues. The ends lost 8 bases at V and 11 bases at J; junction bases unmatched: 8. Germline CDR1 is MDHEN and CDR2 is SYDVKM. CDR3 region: CASGKWDRGAFF. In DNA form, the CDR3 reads TGTGCCAGCGGCAAGTGGGACAGGGGCGCTTTCTTT.

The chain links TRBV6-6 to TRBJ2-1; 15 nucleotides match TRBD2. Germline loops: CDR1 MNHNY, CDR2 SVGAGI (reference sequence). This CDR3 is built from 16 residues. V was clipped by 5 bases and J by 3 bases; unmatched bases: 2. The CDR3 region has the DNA TGTGCCAGCAGTGGACTAGCGGGAGGGCTCTACAATGAGCAGTTCTTC. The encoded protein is CASSGLAGGLYNEQFF.

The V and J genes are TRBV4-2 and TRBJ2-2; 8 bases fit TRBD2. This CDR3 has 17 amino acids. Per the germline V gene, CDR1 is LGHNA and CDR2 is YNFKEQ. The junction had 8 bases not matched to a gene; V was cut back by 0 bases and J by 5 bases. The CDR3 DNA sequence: TGTGCCAGCAGCCAAGATAGAGTTAGCGGGACAACCGGGGAGCTGTTTTTT. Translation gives CASSQDRVSGTTGELFF.

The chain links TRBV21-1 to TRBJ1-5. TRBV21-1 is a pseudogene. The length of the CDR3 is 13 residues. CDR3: CARGGSSNQPQHF. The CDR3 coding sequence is TGTGCCAGGGGGGGAAGTAGCAATCAGCCCCAGCATTTT.

The CDR3 region is CASSFLKGTEAFF. The CDR3 DNA is TGTGCCAGCAGTTTTCTAAAAGGAACTGAAGCTTTCTTT. The V call is TRBV28, the J call TRBJ1-1; no definite D call. Per germline, CDR1 MDHEN and CDR2 SYDVKM. The CDR3 totals 13 residues. The V end was cut by 3 bases, the J end by 5 bases, with 10 bases between.

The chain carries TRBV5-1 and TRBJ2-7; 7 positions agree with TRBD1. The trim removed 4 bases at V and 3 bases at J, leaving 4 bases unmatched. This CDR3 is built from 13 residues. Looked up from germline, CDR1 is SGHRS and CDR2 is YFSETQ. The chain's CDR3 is CASSRDRNYEQYF. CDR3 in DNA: TGCGCCAGCAGCAGGGACAGAAACTACGAGCAGTACTTC.

CDR3 sequence: CASSSITGTTYYEQYF. As DNA, the CDR3 is TGTGCCAGCAGTTCTATTACCGGGACTACTTACTACGAGCAGTACTTC. The J gene is TRBJ2-7, the V gene TRBV28; 7 nucleotides align to TRBD2. The ends lost 4 bases at V and 3 bases at J; junction bases unmatched: 12. Germline V CDR1 and CDR2: MDHEN, SYDVKM. This CDR3 has 16 residues.

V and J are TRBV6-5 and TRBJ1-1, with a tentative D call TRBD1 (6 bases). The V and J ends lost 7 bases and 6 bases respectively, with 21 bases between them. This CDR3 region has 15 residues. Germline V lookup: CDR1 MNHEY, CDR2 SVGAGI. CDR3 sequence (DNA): TGTGCCAGCATCTTCCGGCGGGGGGCTCAGGCTGAAGCTTTCTTT. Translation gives CASIFRRGAQAEAFF.

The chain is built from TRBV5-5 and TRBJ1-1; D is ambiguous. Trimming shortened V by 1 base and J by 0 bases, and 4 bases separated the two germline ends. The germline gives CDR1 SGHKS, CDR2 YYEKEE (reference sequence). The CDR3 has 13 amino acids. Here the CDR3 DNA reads TGTGCCAGCAGCTTGCGATTGAACACTGAAGCTTTCTTT. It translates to CASSLRLNTEAFF.